The T cell receptor (beta chain) under discussion was sequenced for a study of blood T cell repertoires in COVID-19. In the study overall: Sample material is recorded as cDNA or gDNA derived from T cells, B-cell-depleted T cells, or PBMCs.

Germline V gene data show CDR1 as SGHTA and CDR2 as FQGNSA. This CDR3 has 16 amino acids. The junction had 6 bases not matched to a gene; V was cut back by 3 bases and J by 5 bases. Authors' data handling: Amplified reference gene primers provided the basis for estimating nucleated cell counts. Sequenced by immunoSEQ multiplex PCR; TCRdb stores in-frame clones only, minus some. Clone size and the V and J calls come from that table; the DNA yielded D and trimming. The sample includes roughly 180,000 clones, about 85% of them seen just once. Enrolment of Seattle patients took place during active infection, and they were followed longitudinally.

The chain is built from TRBV7-2 and TRBJ2-3; 12 bases line up with TRBD2. Sequenced material: peripheral blood. The clonotype comes from a woman between 50 and 59 years old with COVID-19, enrolled during active disease. CDR3 in amino acids: CASSFPSGGVRDTQYF. The CDR3 DNA reads TGTGCCAGCAGCTTTCCTAGCGGGGGGGTTCGAGATACGCAGTATTTT.